This T cell receptor beta chain is drawn from a study of cytomegalovirus exposure and HLA in healthy donors. The CDR3 is 18 residues long. With 0 bases clipped from V and 5 bases from J, the junction kept 8 bases outside the gene matches. Looked up from germline, CDR1 is LNHNV and CDR2 is YYDKDF (reference sequence). The PCR made use of 60 Vbeta and 13 Jbeta primers. Sequencing used immunoSEQ multiplex PCR; TCRdb keeps in-frame clones, though not all of them. The table records around 130,000 clones, roughly 80% of them present only once. This chain joins TRBV15 and TRBJ2-3; TRBD2 matches at 13 bases. The receptor was derived from a boy younger than 18 in good health and CMV-seronegative. Sequenced input: PBMCs. CDR3 sequence reads: CATSRDRGTSGKVDTQYF. The CDR3 DNA is TGTGCCACCAGCAGAGATCGTGGGACTAGCGGGAAAGTAGATACGCAGTATTTT.